The present entry profiles one T cell receptor (beta chain) with its context. This specimen comes from a study of shared clonotypes between healthy human individuals. About the research overall: A few men and a couple of women, aged 18 to 49, were donors.

Clones were sequenced by immunoSEQ multiplex PCR, and TCRdb holds only the in-frame ones, with some missing. The sample has about 2.4 million clones, under 95% seen once; the top ten hold 0.36%. From germline, CDR1 is MNHEY and CDR2 SVGAGI. The CDR3 runs to 15 residues. Trimming at V came to 2 bases and at J to 8 bases, leaving 9 bases not matched to a gene. The CD4+ fraction was divided into a CD45RA+ naive subset and a CD45RA-negative memory subset. The receptor was isolated from a man between 18 and 29 years old in good health. Some clones in this sample may be carry-over from other donors' samples. The chain couples TRBV6-5 to TRBJ2-1; 7 nucleotides agree with TRBD2. Material: naive CD4+ T cells from PBMCs. Noted subset: CD45RA+ positively selected. CDR3 residues: CASSYLAGVGYEQFF. The CDR3 DNA sequence: TGTGCCAGCAGTTACCTCGCGGGAGTGGGCTATGAGCAGTTCTTC.